The clone carrying this T cell receptor beta chain was recorded a few times. These data originate in a study of blood T cell repertoires in COVID-19. Background on the study: COVID-19 samples, acute and convalescent, were from the United States, Italy and Spain. The analysed material was cDNA or gDNA that came from T cells, B-cell-depleted T cells, or PBMCs.

In the source study's methods: The authors estimated nucleated cell counts from reference gene primer amplification. Data came from immunoSEQ multiplex PCR; TCRdb stores just in-frame clones and leaves some out. V, J and clone size reflect that table, while D and trimming were determined from the DNA. The data contain under 35,000 clones, around 90% of them singletons. This CDR3 comprises 13 residues. With V trimmed by 6 bases and J by 5 bases, 4 bases remained unmatched. CDR1 and CDR2 from the germline V gene are WNHNN and SYGVQD (reference sequence). The sequenced sample was peripheral blood. V gene TRBV10-1 combines with J gene TRBJ2-7; 10 positions match TRBD1. This TCR was recovered from a man aged 60 to 69 with active COVID-19. CDR3 DNA sequence: TGCGCCAGCAGCCGGGACAGGGGACACGAGCAGTACTTC. It yields the protein CASSRDRGHEQYF.